The rows below give T cell receptor beta chains drawn from one sample of a study of cytomegalovirus exposure and HLA in healthy donors. TCRdb's copy holds only in-frame clones and misses some; the assay was immunoSEQ multiplex PCR. The data show around 100,000 clones, roughly 85% seen once. The sequenced material came from PBMCs. Receptor source: a man between 35 and 55 years old in good health and CMV-seronegative. The CDR3 runs from the conserved cysteine through the conserved F or W. D genes are given only for firm matches. The size of a clone is reported for some rows only, either as once, few or many, or as a class for expanded clones.

abundance	v_gene	j_gene	d_gene	CDR3nt	CDR3aa
once	TRBV5-1	TRBJ1-3	TRBD1	TGCGCCAGCAGCTCGGGACAGGGGTCCTCTGGAAACACCATATATTTT	CASSSGQGSSGNTIYF
-	TRBV5-4	TRBJ2-2	-	TGTGCCAGCAGCGTTCTTGGCCGGGGGTCGGGCGGGGAGCTGTTTTTT	CASSVLGRGSGGELFF
-	TRBV7-5	TRBJ1-5	-	TGTGCCAGAAGGAAAACAGGGTGGGGGTTTTGCAATCAGCCCCAGCATTTT	CARRKTGWGFCNQPQHF
-	TRBV27	TRBJ2-2	-	TGTGCCAGCGCAAGGGGGTCCGGGGAGCTGTTTTTT	CASARGSGELFF
-	TRBV11-2	TRBJ2-1	-	TGTGCCAGCAGCTTAGTCGGGTACAATGAGCAGTTCTTC	CASSLVGYNEQFF
-	TRBV25-1	TRBJ1-2	TRBD1	TGTGCCAGCAGTGAGGACAGGGCACAAGTCTATGGCTACACCTTC	CASSEDRAQVYGYTF
once	TRBV14	TRBJ2-7	TRBD2	TGTGCCAGCAGCCTGGGGCGGGGGTCTACCTACGAGCAGTACTTC	CASSLGRGSTYEQYF
-	TRBV29-1	TRBJ1-2	TRBD1	TGCACCACCCGGACAGGGCAAGTCTCCACCTTC	CTTRTGQVSTF
-	TRBV29-1	TRBJ2-5	TRBD2	TGCAGCGTCAGACTAGCGGGGAGGGAGACCCAGTACTTC	CSVRLAGRETQYF
-	TRBV6-6	TRBJ2-2	-	TGTGCCAGCCGCGTGAGGGTTCAAAACACCGGGGAGCTGTTTTTT	CASRVRVQNTGELFF
once	TRBV19	TRBJ1-2	TRBD1	TGTGCCAGTAGCCGGGACAGGGGAGGCTATGGCTACACCTTC	CASSRDRGGYGYTF
-	TRBV7-6	TRBJ1-4	-	TGTGCCAGCAGCCCGGTTGTCCAGGGGACCGAAAAACTGTTTTTT	CASSPVVQGTEKLFF
-	TRBV25-1	TRBJ1-3	TRBD1	TGTGCCAGCAGTCAGGGGGCAATAGGAAACACCATATATTTT	CASSQGAIGNTIYF
-	TRBV11-2	TRBJ2-2	-	TGTGCCAGCAGCCCCAGTTTCACCGGGGAGCTGTTTTTT	CASSPSFTGELFF
-	TRBV5-6	TRBJ2-1	TRBD2	TGTGCCAGCAGCTCGGGGGGAAACAATGAGCAGTTCTTC	CASSSGGNNEQFF
-	TRBV27	TRBJ1-5	TRBD1	TGTGCCAGCAGTCCAAACCCCCAACCGGGACAGGGGGCATATCAGCCCCAGCATTTT	CASSPNPQPGQGAYQPQHF
few	TRBV5-4	TRBJ1-1	TRBD1	TGTGCCAGCAGCTTGGTTTGGGGCAGGGGGGACACTGAAGCTTTCTTT	CASSLVWGRGDTEAFF
-	TRBV6-4	TRBJ1-3	TRBD1	TGTGCCAGCAGTCAACAGGGGGCGAAGAGCTCTGGAAACACCATATATTTT	CASSQQGAKSSGNTIYF
few	TRBV5-4	TRBJ1-2	TRBD1	TGTGCCAGCAGCTTGGACAGGGGCTATGGCTACACCTTC	CASSLDRGYGYTF
-	TRBV10-2	TRBJ1-2	-	TGCGCCAGCAGTGAGACTTCGCGTGGTGGCTACACCTTC	CASSETSRGGYTF
-	TRBV7-2	TRBJ1-1	-	TGTGCCAGCAGCTTAGCGTTAAGTGAGACAGAAGCTTTCTTT	CASSLALSETEAFF
-	TRBV27	TRBJ1-2	-	TGTGCCAGCAGTCCATCAACAGCGGGCTATGGCTACACCTTC	CASSPSTAGYGYTF
once	TRBV7-9	TRBJ2-1	TRBD1	TGTGCCAGCAGCCCACAGGGGTCCTACAATGAGCAGTTCTTC	CASSPQGSYNEQFF
once	TRBV4-1	TRBJ2-7	TRBD2	TGCGCCAGCAGCCAAGGGACTAGCAGTGAGCAGTACTTC	CASSQGTSSEQYF
few	TRBV2	TRBJ2-1	TRBD1	TGTGCCGGCCGGGACAGGGGGCATGAGCAGTTCTTC	CAGRDRGHEQFF
-	TRBV10-3	TRBJ2-5	TRBD1	TGTGCCATCAAGCCGGGACAGGGGGAAGAGACCCAGTACTTC	CAIKPGQGEETQYF
-	TRBV7-3	TRBJ2-1	-	TGTGCCAGCAGCTTAAGGGGCAGGGACAATGAGCAGTTCTTC	CASSLRGRDNEQFF
-	TRBV18	TRBJ1-5	TRBD1	TGTGCCAGCTCACCTAATACAGGGGCCCCCTCGGGTGCCCAGCATTTT	CASSPNTGAPSGAQHF
-	TRBV5-1	TRBJ1-6	-	TGCGCCAGCAGCTCCAGGGAGCGGGATAATTCACCCCTCCACTTT	CASSSRERDNSPLHF
-	TRBV13	TRBJ2-1	-	TGTGCCAGCAGCCTCAGCTTAAAGACTAGCTCCTACAATGAGCAGTTCTTC	CASSLSLKTSSYNEQFF
once	TRBV5-6	TRBJ2-5	-	TGTGCCAGCAGCTTGGCCTTGTTAGCGAGGACCCAAGGGACCCAGTACTTC	CASSLALLARTQGTQYF
-	TRBV4-1	TRBJ2-3	-	TGCGCCAGCAGCCAAAATCCTCGGTCCGGGAACGCAGATACGCAGTATTTT	CASSQNPRSGNADTQYF
-	TRBV4-1	TRBJ2-3	TRBD1	TGCGCCAGCAGCCTTTTCCCGGGACAGGGGGCAACAGATACGCAGTATTTT	CASSLFPGQGATDTQYF
-	TRBV9	TRBJ2-3	TRBD2	TGTGCCAGCAGCCGAAAGCGGGGACCTACAGATACGCAGTATTTT	CASSRKRGPTDTQYF
-	TRBV4-1	TRBJ1-1	-	TGCGCCAGCAGCCAAGATTTCGTGAGACACGAAGCTTTCTTT	CASSQDFVRHEAFF
once	TRBV10-2	TRBJ1-2	TRBD1	TGCGCCAGCAACCGGGACAGTACTAACTATGGCTACACCTTC	CASNRDSTNYGYTF
-	TRBV19	TRBJ2-6	-	TGTGCCAGTAGTATAGGGGGCGTTGCCTCTGGGGCCAACGTCCTGACTTTC	CASSIGGVASGANVLTF
-	TRBV15	TRBJ1-6	-	TGTGCCACCAGCGGGTCGGGGGGAACAATACCCCTCCACTTT	CATSGSGGTIPLHF
-	TRBV4-3	TRBJ2-7	TRBD1	TGCGCCAGCAGCCAAGGGACAGGGATCACGAATTCCTACGAGCAGTACTTC	CASSQGTGITNSYEQYF
-	TRBV7-2	TRBJ2-7	-	TGTGCCAGCAGCTTAGGCGCCTACGAGCAGTACTTC	CASSLGAYEQYF
-	TRBV9	TRBJ1-2	TRBD1	TGTGCCAGCAGCGAAACAGGGGGTGGCTACACCTTC	CASSETGGGYTF
-	TRBV5-1	TRBJ2-3	TRBD2	TGCGCCAGCAGCGTGGGACTAGCAGGAGATACGCAGTATTTT	CASSVGLAGDTQYF
-	TRBV19	TRBJ1-3	-	TGTGCCAGTAGTATGAACAGGCATAGCTCTGGAAACACCATATATTTT	CASSMNRHSSGNTIYF
-	TRBV30	TRBJ2-5	TRBD1	TGTGCCTGGAGACGTGGACAGGGGGGCGGAACCCAGTACTTC	CAWRRGQGGGTQYF
-	TRBV29-1	TRBJ2-7	-	TGCAGCGTAAGGACAGTCTACGAGCAGTACTTC	CSVRTVYEQYF
-	TRBV10-3	TRBJ1-5	TRBD1	TGTGCCATCAGTGACGGGACAGGTGGCGAAAGTCAGCCCCAGCATTTT	CAISDGTGGESQPQHF
once	TRBV7-3	TRBJ2-5	-	TGTGCCAGCAGCCTCCGACCCCAGGGGCGGGGGAGGTTGGTGTCCCAGTACTTC	CASSLRPQGRGRLVSQYF
few	TRBV2	TRBJ1-6	-	TGTGCCAGCAGTGAACCGTCGTTACACTATAATTCACCCCTCCACTTT	CASSEPSLHYNSPLHF
-	TRBV18	TRBJ2-2	TRBD2	TGTGCCAGCTCACCACCCCTAGCGGGGGGCCCATTACACACCGGGGAGCTGTTTTTT	CASSPPLAGGPLHTGELFF
-	TRBV7-9	TRBJ2-3	TRBD2	TGTGCCAGCAGCTTAGGGACTAGCGGGACAGATACGCAGTATTTT	CASSLGTSGTDTQYF
-	TRBV19	TRBJ1-1	-	TGTGCCAGTAGTATTACCAGGGCGAACACTGAAGCTTTCTTT	CASSITRANTEAFF
-	TRBV5-4	TRBJ2-5	-	TGTGCCAGCAGCGGAGACAGAAAAGAGACCCAGTACTTC	CASSGDRKETQYF
few	TRBV9	TRBJ2-1	-	TGTGCCAGCAGCGAAGTTGGGGCCGGATCCTACAATGAGCAGTTCTTC	CASSEVGAGSYNEQFF
-	TRBV30	TRBJ1-2	-	TGTGCCTGCCAAAAGAGGGTAAGGACAGCGTCGTATGGCTACACCTTC	CACQKRVRTASYGYTF
-	TRBV5-4	TRBJ2-1	-	TGTGCCAGCAGCTTCGGACTAAGTAAGTTCTTC	CASSFGLSKFF